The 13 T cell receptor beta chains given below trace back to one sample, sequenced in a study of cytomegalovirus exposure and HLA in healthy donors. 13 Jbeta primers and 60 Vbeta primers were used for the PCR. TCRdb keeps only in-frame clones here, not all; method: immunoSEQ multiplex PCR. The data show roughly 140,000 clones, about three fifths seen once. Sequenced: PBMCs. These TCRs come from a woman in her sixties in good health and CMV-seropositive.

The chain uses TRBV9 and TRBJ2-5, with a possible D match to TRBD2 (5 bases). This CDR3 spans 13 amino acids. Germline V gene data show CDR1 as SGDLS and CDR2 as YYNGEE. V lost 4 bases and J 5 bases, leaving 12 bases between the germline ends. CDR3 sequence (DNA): TGTGCCAGCAGCAGAGGACTGAAGGAGACCCAGTACTTC. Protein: CASSRGLKETQYF.

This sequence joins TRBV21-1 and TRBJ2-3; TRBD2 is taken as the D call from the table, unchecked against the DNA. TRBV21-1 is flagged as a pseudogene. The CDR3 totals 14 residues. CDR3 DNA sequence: TGTGCCAGCAGCAATTCCAAGCTTGCAGATACGCAGTATTTT. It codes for CASSNSKLADTQYF.

The CDR3 DNA sequence: TGTGCCAGCAGCCGCGGGGGACAGGGATACCAGCCCCAGCATTTT. It yields the protein CASSRGGQGYQPQHF. The chain has TRBV5-6 and TRBJ1-5, with 9 nucleotides matching TRBD1. Trimming cost V 4 bases and J 7 bases; bases outside gene matches: 9. CDR1 and CDR2 (germline): SGHDT, YYEEEE. This CDR3 has 15 residues.

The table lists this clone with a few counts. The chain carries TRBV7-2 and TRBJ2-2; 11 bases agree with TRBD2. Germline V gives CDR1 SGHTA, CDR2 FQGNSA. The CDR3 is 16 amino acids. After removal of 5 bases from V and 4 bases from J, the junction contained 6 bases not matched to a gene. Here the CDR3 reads CASSTRTSGPTGELFF. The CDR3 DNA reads TGTGCCAGCAGCACGCGGACTAGCGGGCCCACCGGGGAGCTGTTTTTT. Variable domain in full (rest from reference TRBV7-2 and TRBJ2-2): GAGVSQSPSNKVTEKGKDVELRCDPISGHTALYWYRQSLGQGLEFLIYFQGNSAPDKSGLPSDRFSAERTGGSVSTLTIQRTQQEDSAVYLCASSTRTSGPTGELFFGEGSRLTVL.

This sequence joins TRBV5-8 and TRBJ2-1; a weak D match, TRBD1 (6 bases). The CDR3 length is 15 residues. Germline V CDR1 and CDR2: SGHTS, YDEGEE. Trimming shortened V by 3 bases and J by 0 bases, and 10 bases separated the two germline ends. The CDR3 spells CASSSTGLSYNEQFF. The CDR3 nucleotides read TGTGCCAGCAGCTCGACAGGTCTCTCCTACAATGAGCAGTTCTTC. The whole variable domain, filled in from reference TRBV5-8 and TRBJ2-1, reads EAGVTQSPTHLIKTRGQQATLRCSPISGHTSVYWYQQALGLGLQFLLWYDEGEERNRGNFPPRFSGRQFPNYSSELNVNALELEDSALYLCASSSTGLSYNEQFFGPGTRLTVL.

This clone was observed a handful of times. CDR3 sequence (DNA): TGTGCCAGCTCAGGGCAGGTTTCCACTGAAGCTTTCTTT. Translation: CASSGQVSTEAFF. The rearrangement uses TRBV18 and TRBJ1-1; D unresolved. Trimming removed 5 bases at V and 4 bases at J, with 11 bases between. Per germline, CDR1 KGHSH and CDR2 LQKENI. This CDR3 has 13 residues.

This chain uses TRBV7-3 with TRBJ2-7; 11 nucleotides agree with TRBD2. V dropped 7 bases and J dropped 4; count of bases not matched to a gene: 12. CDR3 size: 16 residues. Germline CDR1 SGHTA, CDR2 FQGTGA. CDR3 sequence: CASTSQPGLAVYEQYF. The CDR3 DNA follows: TGTGCCAGCACCTCTCAACCGGGACTAGCGGTTTACGAGCAGTACTTC.

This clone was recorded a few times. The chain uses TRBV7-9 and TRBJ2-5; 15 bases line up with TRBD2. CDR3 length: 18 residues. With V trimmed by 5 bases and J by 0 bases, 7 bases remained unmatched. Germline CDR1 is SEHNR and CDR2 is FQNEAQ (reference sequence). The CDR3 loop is CASSHGLAGGTYQETQYF. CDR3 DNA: TGTGCCAGCAGCCACGGACTAGCGGGAGGGACGTACCAAGAGACCCAGTACTTC.

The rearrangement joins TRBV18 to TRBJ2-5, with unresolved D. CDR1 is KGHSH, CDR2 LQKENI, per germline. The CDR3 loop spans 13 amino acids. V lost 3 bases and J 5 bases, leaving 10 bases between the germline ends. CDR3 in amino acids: CASSPSALETQYF. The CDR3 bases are TGTGCCAGCTCACCCAGCGCCCTTGAGACCCAGTACTTC.

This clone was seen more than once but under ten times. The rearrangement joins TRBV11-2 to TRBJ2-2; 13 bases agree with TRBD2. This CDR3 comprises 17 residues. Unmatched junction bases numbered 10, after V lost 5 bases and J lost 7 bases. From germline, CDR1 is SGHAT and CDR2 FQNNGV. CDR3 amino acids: CASSPRLAGGQNGELFF. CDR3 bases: TGTGCCAGCAGCCCCCGACTAGCGGGAGGTCAGAACGGGGAGCTGTTTTTT.

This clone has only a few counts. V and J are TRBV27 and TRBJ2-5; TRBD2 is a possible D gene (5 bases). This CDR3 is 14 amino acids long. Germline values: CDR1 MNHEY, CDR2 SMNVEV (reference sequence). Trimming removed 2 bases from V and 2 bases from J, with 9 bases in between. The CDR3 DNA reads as TGTGCCAGCAGTTTACCCGGGAAGCAAGAGACCCAGTACTTC. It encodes CASSLPGKQETQYF.

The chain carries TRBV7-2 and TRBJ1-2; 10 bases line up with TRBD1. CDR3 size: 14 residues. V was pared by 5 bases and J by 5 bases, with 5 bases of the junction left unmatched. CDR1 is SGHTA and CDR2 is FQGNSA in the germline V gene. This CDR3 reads CASSRGGQGYGYTF. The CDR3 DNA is TGTGCCAGCAGCCGGGGGGGACAGGGGTATGGCTACACCTTC.

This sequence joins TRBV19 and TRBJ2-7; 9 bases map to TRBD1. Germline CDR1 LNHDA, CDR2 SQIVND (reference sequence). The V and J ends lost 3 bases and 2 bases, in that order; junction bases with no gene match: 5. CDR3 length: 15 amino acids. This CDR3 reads CASSIQGQGTYEQYF. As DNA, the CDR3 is TGTGCCAGTAGTATCCAGGGACAGGGAACCTACGAGCAGTACTTC.